These T cell receptor beta chains were read from a single sample in a study of blood T cell repertoires in COVID-19. The protocol was immunoSEQ multiplex PCR, while the TCRdb copy is restricted to in-frame clones and leaves out a portion. The sample holds about 270,000 clones, about 88% seen once. What was sequenced was PBMCs or T cells enriched from blood (not recorded which). The receptors here all came from a woman in her fifties or sixties in a cohort exposed to, infected with or recovered from COVID-19 (not recorded which). Each CDR3 is given with its conserved first and last residue. The D gene is left open where the match is weak. Only some rows state a clone size, as once, few, many or a class for expanded clones.

abundance,d_gene,v_gene,j_gene,CDR3nt,CDR3aa
NA,TRBD2,TRBV9,TRBJ2-1,TGTGCCAGCAGCGCGATAGCGGGAGGGCCATTGGATGAGCAGTTCTTC,CASSAIAGGPLDEQFF
NA,TRBD1,TRBV7-9,TRBJ2-2,TGTGCCAGCAGCTCGGGACAGGGAAACACCGGGGAGCTGTTTTTT,CASSSGQGNTGELFF
NA,TRBD2,TRBV19,TRBJ2-7,TGTGCCAGTAGTGTACTAGCGGACAACTACGAGCAGTACTTC,CASSVLADNYEQYF
NA,TRBD2,TRBV5-6,TRBJ2-1,TGTGCCAGCAGCTTGGAGGGTAGCGGGAGACGTTTAAATGAGCAGTTCTTC,CASSLEGSGRRLNEQFF
few,NA,TRBV18,TRBJ1-2,TGTGCCAGCTCACCACAGGAGGGGCAAAACTATGGCTACACCTTC,CASSPQEGQNYGYTF
NA,NA,TRBV3-1/TRBV3-2,TRBJ2-1,TGTGCCAGCAGCTACATGACTTCTTACAATGAGCAGTTCTTC,CASSYMTSYNEQFF
once,NA,TRBV3-1/TRBV3-2,TRBJ2-3,TGTGCCAGCAGCTCTCGGACTAGCACAGATACGCAGTATTTT,CASSSRTSTDTQYF
NA,TRBD1,TRBV5-1,TRBJ2-7,TGCGCCAGCAGCTTCGACAGGGGGGACGAGCAGTACTTC,CASSFDRGDEQYF
NA,TRBD1,TRBV7-8,TRBJ1-2,TGTGCCAGCAGCTTAGCCACCGGGACAGGGACCGGCTACACCTTC,CASSLATGTGTGYTF
once,TRBD2,TRBV4-2,TRBJ2-1,TGTGCCAGCAGCCTCGGACTAGCGGGACGTTACAATGAGCAGTTCTTC,CASSLGLAGRYNEQFF
NA,TRBD1,TRBV6-5,TRBJ2-2,TGTGCCAGCAAACAGGGGGCGCTTCCCGGGGAGCTGTTTTTT,CASKQGALPGELFF
NA,NA,TRBV13,TRBJ2-4,TGTGCCAGCAGCTTAGGTTCTAAGTTACCTAACTTC,CASSLGSKLPNF
NA,TRBD1,TRBV7-3,TRBJ1-6,TGTGCCAGCAGCTTAAGACAGGGAAATTCACCCCTCCACTTT,CASSLRQGNSPLHF
NA,NA,TRBV7-3,TRBJ2-2,TGTGCCAGCAGCTCGTCAACTGCTAGCGTGTCGACCGGGGAGCTGTTTTTT,CASSSSTASVSTGELFF
NA,NA,TRBV4-3,TRBJ1-5,TGCGCCAGCAGCCAAGAGCGCGGGCAGCCCCAGCATTTT,CASSQERGQPQHF
NA,TRBD2,TRBV5-1,TRBJ2-7,TGCGCCAGCAGCTTGGCCGGGGGGGCAGGGGCCTACGAGCAGTACTTC,CASSLAGGAGAYEQYF
NA,NA,TRBV5-4,TRBJ1-2,TGTGCCAGCACCGTTCAGGACATAGGCTACACCTTC,CASTVQDIGYTF
NA,NA,TRBV9,TRBJ2-1,TGTGCCAGCAGCGTATGGGTAGCGGACAATGAGCAGTTCTTC,CASSVWVADNEQFF
NA,TRBD2,TRBV28,TRBJ2-1,TGTGCCAGCAGTTTTATGACTAGCGGTCCCAATGAGCAGTTCTTC,CASSFMTSGPNEQFF
once,NA,TRBV7-8,TRBJ1-2,TGTGCCAGCAGCTTAATCTTCCGGGGGAGGGATGGCTACACCTTC,CASSLIFRGRDGYTF
NA,TRBD2,TRBV12-3/TRBV12-4,TRBJ2-2,TGTGCCAGCAGAGTGGGGGGGACCGGGGAGCTGTTTTTT,CASRVGGTGELFF
NA,TRBD1,TRBV15,TRBJ1-2,TGTGCCACCAGCAGAGATCAGGGGGCAGGGGCCTACACCTTC,CATSRDQGAGAYTF
NA,TRBD2,TRBV28,TRBJ2-3,TGTGCCAGCAGTCAGACCGGGACTAGCGCAAATACGCAGTATTTT,CASSQTGTSANTQYF
NA,NA,TRBV21-1,TRBJ2-5,TGTGCCAGCAAATCTAGCGGGAGTGGGGAGACCCAGTACTTC,CASKSSGSGETQYF
NA,TRBD2,TRBV25-1,TRBJ2-5,TGTGCCAGCAGTCCTCTAGGGACTAGCGGGAATTGGTTGGAGACCCAGTACTTC,CASSPLGTSGNWLETQYF
NA,TRBD2,TRBV28,TRBJ2-1,TGTGCCAGCAGTTTATTAGCGGGTTCCCAGTTCTTC,CASSLLAGSQFF
NA,NA,TRBV12-3/TRBV12-4,TRBJ2-5,TGTGCCAACATGGGGAGGCGCCAAGAGACCCAGTACTTC,CANMGRRQETQYF
NA,NA,TRBV18,TRBJ2-2,TGTGCCAGCTCGCGTACCGGGGAGCTGTTTTTT,CASSRTGELFF
NA,TRBD1,TRBV7-9,TRBJ1-1,TGTGCCAGCAGCTTGACAGGGGGTAAGAACACTGAAGCTTTCTTT,CASSLTGGKNTEAFF
NA,TRBD2,TRBV24-1,TRBJ2-7,TGTGCCACCAGTTTAGGGACTAGCAACGAGCAGTACTTC,CATSLGTSNEQYF
NA,TRBD2,TRBV2,TRBJ2-3,TGTGCCAGCAGTTCGGGGACTAGCGGGAGGGCCGGGACGCAGTATTTT,CASSSGTSGRAGTQYF
NA,NA,TRBV7-6,TRBJ1-5,TGTGCCAGCAGCTTAATTGGAGGGCCGAACAATCAGCCCCAGCATTTT,CASSLIGGPNNQPQHF
NA,TRBD2,TRBV2,TRBJ2-4,TGTGCCAGCAGTGAAGCGCTAGGTAGCGGGAGGGATCGGAACATTCAGTACTTC,CASSEALGSGRDRNIQYF
NA,TRBD2,TRBV19,TRBJ2-1,TGTGCCAGTAGTAGACTAGCGGGAGTGGGTGGTTACAATGAGCAGTTCTTC,CASSRLAGVGGYNEQFF
NA,NA,TRBV28,TRBJ2-2,TGTGCCCACAGCAGGGAGCTGTTTTTT,CAHSRELFF
NA,NA,TRBV7-3,TRBJ2-1,TGTGCCAGCAGCTTAACACGGGGGAGTGGGTCCGAGCAGTTCTTC,CASSLTRGSGSEQFF
NA,NA,TRBV3-1/TRBV3-2,TRBJ1-3,TGTGCCAGCAGCCAATGGGAGTTCGAGGGGGACACCATATATTTT,CASSQWEFEGDTIYF
NA,TRBD1,TRBV7-8,TRBJ1-5,TGTGCCAGCAGCCACGAGCCGGGACAGGGCAATCAGCCCCAGCATTTT,CASSHEPGQGNQPQHF
NA,NA,TRBV6-5,TRBJ1-2,TGTGCCAGCACCGTTACAGGGAACTATGGCTACACCTTC,CASTVTGNYGYTF
once,TRBD2,TRBV14,TRBJ2-7,TGTGCCAGCAGCCCCCTCGGGGGGTCAGGGCAGTACTTC,CASSPLGGSGQYF
NA,TRBD1,TRBV5-1,TRBJ2-2,TGCGCCAGCAGCAGGACAGGCCAACCCTACACCGGGGAGCTGTTTTTT,CASSRTGQPYTGELFF
NA,TRBD1,TRBV5-1,TRBJ1-6,TGCGCCAGCAGCGGACAGGGGGATAATTCACCCCTCCACTTT,CASSGQGDNSPLHF
NA,TRBD1,TRBV2,TRBJ1-5,TGTGCCAGCAGGGGGACAGGCAGCAATCAGCCCCAGCATTTT,CASRGTGSNQPQHF
NA,NA,TRBV3-1/TRBV3-2,TRBJ1-1,TGTGCCAGCAGCCAAGGGAGGGGTACTGAAGCTTTCTTT,CASSQGRGTEAFF
many,TRBD2,TRBV4-3,TRBJ2-7,TGCGCCAGCAGCCAAGAAGGGACTAGCGGGAACCACGAGCAGTACTTC,CASSQEGTSGNHEQYF
NA,TRBD2,TRBV27,TRBJ2-2,TGTGCCAGCAGGCTAGCGGGACTTACCGGGGAGCTGTTTTTT,CASRLAGLTGELFF
NA,TRBD1,TRBV11-2,TRBJ2-5,TGTGCCAGCAGCTTTACGGCAGGGGGCAAGGAGACCCAGTACTTC,CASSFTAGGKETQYF
NA,TRBD2,TRBV6-2/TRBV6-3,TRBJ2-3,TGTGCCAGCAGGCCTAGCCCCTTGGGGCTAGCGGGAACAGATACGCAGTATTTT,CASRPSPLGLAGTDTQYF